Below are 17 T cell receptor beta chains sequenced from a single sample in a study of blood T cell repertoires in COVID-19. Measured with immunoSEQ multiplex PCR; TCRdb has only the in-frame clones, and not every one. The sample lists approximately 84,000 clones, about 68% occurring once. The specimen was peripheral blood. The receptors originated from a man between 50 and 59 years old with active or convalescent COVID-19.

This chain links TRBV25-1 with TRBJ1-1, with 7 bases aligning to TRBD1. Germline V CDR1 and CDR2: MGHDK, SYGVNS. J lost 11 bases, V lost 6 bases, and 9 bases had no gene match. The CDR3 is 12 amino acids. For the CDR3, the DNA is TGTGCCAGCAGGCAGGGGGATCTAAAGGCTTTCTTT. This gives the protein CASRQGDLKAFF.

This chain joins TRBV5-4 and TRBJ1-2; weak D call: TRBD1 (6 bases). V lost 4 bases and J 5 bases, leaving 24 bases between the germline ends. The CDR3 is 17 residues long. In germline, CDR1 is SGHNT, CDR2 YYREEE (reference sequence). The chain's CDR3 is CASSPLRDKTFGYGYTF. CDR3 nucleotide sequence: TGTGCCAGCAGCCCCCTCCGGGACAAAACCTTTGGGTATGGCTACACCTTC.

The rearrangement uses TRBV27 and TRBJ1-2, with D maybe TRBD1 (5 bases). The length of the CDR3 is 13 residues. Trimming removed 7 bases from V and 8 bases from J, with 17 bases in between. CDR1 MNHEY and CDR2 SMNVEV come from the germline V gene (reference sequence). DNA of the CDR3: TGTGCCAGCAAGGGGATGAGTTCTCCGGGCTACACCTTC. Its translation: CASKGMSSPGYTF.

The CDR3 region is CASSQSGGDTDTQYF. CDR3 in DNA: TGCGCCAGCAGCCAGAGCGGGGGGGACACAGATACGCAGTATTTT. The J gene is TRBJ2-3, the V gene TRBV4-1; 10 positions agree with TRBD2. The CDR3 loop spans 15 amino acids. V shed 3 bases, J shed 2 bases, and the junction held 2 bases outside the gene matches. CDR1 MGHRA and CDR2 YSYEKL come from the germline V gene.

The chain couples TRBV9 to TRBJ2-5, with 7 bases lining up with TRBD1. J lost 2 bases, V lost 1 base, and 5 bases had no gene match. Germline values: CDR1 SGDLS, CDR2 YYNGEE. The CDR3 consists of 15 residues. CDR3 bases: TGTGCCAGCAGCGTATATGGGACAGATCAAGAGACCCAGTACTTC. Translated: CASSVYGTDQETQYF.

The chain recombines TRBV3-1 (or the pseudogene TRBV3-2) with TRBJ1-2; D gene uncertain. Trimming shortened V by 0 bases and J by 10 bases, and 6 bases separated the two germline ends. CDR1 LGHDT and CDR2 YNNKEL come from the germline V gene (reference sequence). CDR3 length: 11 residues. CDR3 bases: TGTGCCAGCAGCCAAGACAGTGCCTACACCTTC. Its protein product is CASSQDSAYTF.

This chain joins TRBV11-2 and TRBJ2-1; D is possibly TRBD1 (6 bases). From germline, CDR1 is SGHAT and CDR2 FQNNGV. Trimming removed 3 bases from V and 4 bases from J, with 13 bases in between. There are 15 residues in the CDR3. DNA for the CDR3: TGTGCCAGCAGCTTTGCCGGACAGACATACAATGAGCAGTTCTTC. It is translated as CASSFAGQTYNEQFF.

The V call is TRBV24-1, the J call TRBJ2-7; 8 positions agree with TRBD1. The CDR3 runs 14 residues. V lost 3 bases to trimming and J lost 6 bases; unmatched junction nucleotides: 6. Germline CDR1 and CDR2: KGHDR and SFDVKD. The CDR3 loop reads CATSDTRTGSEQYF. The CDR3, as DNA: TGTGCCACCAGTGATACAAGGACAGGGTCCGAGCAGTACTTC.

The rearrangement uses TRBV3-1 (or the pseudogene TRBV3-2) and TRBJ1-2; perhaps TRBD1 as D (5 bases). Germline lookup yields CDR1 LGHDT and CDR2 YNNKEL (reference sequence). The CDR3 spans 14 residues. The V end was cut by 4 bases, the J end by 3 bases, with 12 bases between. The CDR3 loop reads CASSPNPGDYGYTF. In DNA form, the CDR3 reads TGTGCCAGCAGCCCCAACCCGGGGGACTATGGCTACACCTTC.

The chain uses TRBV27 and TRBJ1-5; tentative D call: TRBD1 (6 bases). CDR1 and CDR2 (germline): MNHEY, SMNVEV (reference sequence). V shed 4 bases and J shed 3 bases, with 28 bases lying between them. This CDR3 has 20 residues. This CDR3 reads CASSSAKWAGVGDNNQPQHF. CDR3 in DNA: TGTGCCAGCAGTTCAGCTAAGTGGGCAGGGGTGGGGGATAACAATCAGCCCCAGCATTTT.

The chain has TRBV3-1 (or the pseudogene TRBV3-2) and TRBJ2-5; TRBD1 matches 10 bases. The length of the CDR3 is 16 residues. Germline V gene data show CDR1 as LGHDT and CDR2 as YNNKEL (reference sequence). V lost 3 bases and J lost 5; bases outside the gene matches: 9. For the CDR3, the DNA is TGTGCCAGCAGCCAGGGCGTGGACAGGGGGAGGGAGACCCAGTACTTC. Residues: CASSQGVDRGRETQYF.

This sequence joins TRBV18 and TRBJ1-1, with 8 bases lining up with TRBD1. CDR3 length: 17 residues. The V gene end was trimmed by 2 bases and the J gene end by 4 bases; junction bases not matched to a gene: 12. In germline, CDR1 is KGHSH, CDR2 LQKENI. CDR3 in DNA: TGTGCCAGCTCACCATCCCGACAGGGGCCCTCGGGCACTGAAGCTTTCTTT. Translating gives CASSPSRQGPSGTEAFF.

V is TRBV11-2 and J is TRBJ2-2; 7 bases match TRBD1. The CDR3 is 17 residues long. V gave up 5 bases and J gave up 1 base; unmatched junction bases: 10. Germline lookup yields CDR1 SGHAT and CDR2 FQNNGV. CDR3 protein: CASSPRLGTENTGELFF. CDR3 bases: TGTGCCAGCAGCCCCCGCCTAGGGACAGAGAACACCGGGGAGCTGTTTTTT. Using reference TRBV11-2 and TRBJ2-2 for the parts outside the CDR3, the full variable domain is EAGVAQSPRYKIIEKRQSVAFWCNPISGHATLYWYQQILGQGPKLLIQFQNNGVVDDSQLPKDRFSAERLKGVDSTLKIQPAKLEDSAVYLCASSPRLGTENTGELFFGEGSRLTVL.

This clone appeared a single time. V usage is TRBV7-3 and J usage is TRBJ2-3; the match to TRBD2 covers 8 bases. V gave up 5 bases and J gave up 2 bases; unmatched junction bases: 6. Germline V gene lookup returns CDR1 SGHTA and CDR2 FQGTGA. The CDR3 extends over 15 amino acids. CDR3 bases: TGTGCCAGCAGCCCAGCGGGGGACCCCACAGATACGCAGTATTTT. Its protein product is CASSPAGDPTDTQYF.

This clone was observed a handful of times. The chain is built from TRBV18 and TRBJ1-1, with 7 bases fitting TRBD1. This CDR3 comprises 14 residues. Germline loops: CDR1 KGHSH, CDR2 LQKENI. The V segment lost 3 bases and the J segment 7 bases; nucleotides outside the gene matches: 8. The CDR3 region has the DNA TGTGCCAGCTCACCCTCAGGGGGTGTCATTGAAGCTTTCTTT. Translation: CASSPSGGVIEAFF. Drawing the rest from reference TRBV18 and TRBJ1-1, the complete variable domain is NAGVMQNPRHLVRRRGQEARLRCSPMKGHSHVYWYRQLPEEGLKFMVYLQKENIIDESGMPKERFSAEFPKEGPSILRIQQVVRGDSAAYFCASSPSGGVIEAFFGQGTRLTVV.

For the CDR3, the DNA is TGTGCCATCAGTGAAGAAGGGGACACTGAAGCTTTCTTT. Encoded protein: CAISEEGDTEAFF. The J gene is TRBJ1-1, the V gene TRBV10-3; D may be TRBD1 (5 bases). The CDR3 sequence is 13 residues long. Trimming took off 3 bases at V and 3 bases at J, with 8 bases between the two ends. Germline V CDR1 and CDR2: ENHRY, SYGVKD.

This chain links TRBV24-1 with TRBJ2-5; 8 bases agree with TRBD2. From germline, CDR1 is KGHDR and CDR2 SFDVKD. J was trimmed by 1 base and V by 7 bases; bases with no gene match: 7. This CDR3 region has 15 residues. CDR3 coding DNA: TGTGCCACCAGCGCGCCGCGGGAGGCCCAAGAGACCCAGTACTTC. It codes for CATSAPREAQETQYF.